This T cell receptor beta chain was recovered during a study of T cell changes during pregnancy in multiple sclerosis. Some clones are missing from TCRdb's copy, which holds only in-frame ones; the method was immunoSEQ multiplex PCR. The sample lists some 100,000 clones, 91% occurring once. This CDR3 is 16 amino acids long. Trimming took off 3 bases at V and 2 bases at J, with 14 bases between the two ends. The germline V gene encodes CDR1 LNHDA and CDR2 SQIVND (reference sequence). The material was peripheral blood, obtained in the second trimester of pregnancy. The genes are TRBV19 and TRBJ2-1, with a weak D call TRBD1 (6 bases). The TCR was taken from a female donor with multiple sclerosis, enrolled in a pregnancy study. The CDR3 coding sequence is TGTGCCAGTAGTATCTCATCTAGGACAGCCTACAATGAGCAGTTCTTC. Amino acids: CASSISSRTAYNEQFF. The variable domain in full, completed from reference TRBV19 and TRBJ2-1, reads DGGITQSPKYLFRKEGQNVTLSCEQNLNHDAMYWYRQDPGQGLRLIYYSQIVNDFQKGDIAEGYSVSREKKESFPLTVTSAQKNPTAFYLCASSISSRTAYNEQFFGPGTRLTVL.